Sequencing of this T cell receptor beta chain was carried out in a study of T-cell memory formation after mild COVID-19. General observations from the study: Among clones peaking at day 37 in the second wave, SARS-CoV-2 specificity remained unconfirmed. Clones that got smaller from day 15 to 85 had even CD4/CD8, while clones growing later tipped toward CD4+.

V dropped 4 bases and J dropped 1 base, with 7 bases sitting between them. CDR3 length: 13 amino acids. The germline gives CDR1 SGHTA, CDR2 FQGNSA. TCRdb redid the calling of the 5' RACE reads with MiXCR, one entry per CDR3 protein. Among approximately 89,000 distinct CDR3 sequences listed, around 27% were seen once. Only a few counts were recorded for this clonotype. The antigen is undetermined. The chain employs TRBV7-2 and TRBJ1-1; D might be TRBD1 (5 bases). The receptor comes from a man between 18 and 35 years old who had mild COVID-19 (a few samples of this study predate the infection). Cell type and time point are not known. Specimen: PBMCs or a T cell subset sorted from them (not recorded which). CDR3 sequence: CASSWGTNTEAFF. The CDR3 bases are TGTGCCAGCAGCTGGGGCACGAACACTGAAGCTTTCTTT. Full variable domain (remainder filled in from reference TRBV7-2 and TRBJ1-1): GAGVSQSPSNKVTEKGKDVELRCDPISGHTALYWYRQSLGQGLEFLIYFQGNSAPDKSGLPSDRFSAERTGGSVSTLTIQRTQQEDSAVYLCASSWGTNTEAFFGQGTRLTVV.